This entry lists 5 T cell receptor beta chains sequenced from one sample in a study of CD8 T cells in ankylosing spondylitis. TCRdb reprocessed the 5' RACE reads via MiXCR and lists one record per CDR3 protein. The sample lists some 250,000 distinct CDR3 sequences, roughly a quarter occurring once. Sequenced: blood, either unsorted or a sorted T cell fraction (not recorded which). The source is a male donor with ankylosing spondylitis or in good health (not recorded which).

CDR3: CASSGYSSYNEQFF. DNA of the CDR3: TGTGCCAGCAGCGGGTACAGCTCCTACAATGAGCAGTTCTTC. This chain uses TRBV12-3 or TRBV12-4 with TRBJ2-1; D is unclear. V was trimmed by 6 bases and J by 0 bases, leaving 9 bases between them. The CDR3 sequence is 14 residues long.

This clonotype came up many times. The J gene is TRBJ2-1, the V gene TRBV12-3 or TRBV12-4; 11 positions match TRBD2. V shed 6 bases, J shed 5 bases, and the junction held 6 bases outside the gene matches. The length of the CDR3 is 15 residues. The CDR3 DNA follows: TGTGCCAGCAGCCTGGGACTAGCGGCAAACAATGAGCAGTTCTTC. Encoded protein: CASSLGLAANNEQFF.

This clonotype has at least ten counts. V and J are TRBV10-3 and TRBJ2-5, with TRBD2 as a possible D gene (5 bases). V was clipped by 2 bases and J by 9 bases, with 10 bases between them. This CDR3 is 12 amino acids long. Per the germline V gene, CDR1 is ENHRY and CDR2 is SYGVKD. The CDR3 here is CAISEGEKAQYF. In nucleotides, the CDR3 is TGTGCCATCAGTGAGGGGGAGAAGGCCCAGTACTTC.

The chain is built from TRBV20-1 and TRBJ1-6; D is uncertain. Germline-derived CDR1 and CDR2 are DFQATT and SNEGSKA (reference sequence). The length of the CDR3 is 14 residues. V was cut by 5 bases and J by 2 bases, with 10 bases left in between. CDR3 sequence reads: CSAVREPYNSPLHF. As DNA, the CDR3 is TGCAGTGCTGTGCGAGAGCCCTATAATTCACCCCTCCACTTT.

This clonotype occurred many times. V usage is TRBV20-1 and J usage is TRBJ2-5; D possibly uses TRBD1 or TRBD2 (5 bases each). The V gene lost 6 bases and the J gene lost 4 bases, with 18 bases spanning the gap. The CDR3 spans 14 residues. Germline V gives CDR1 DFQATT, CDR2 SNEGSKA (reference sequence). The CDR3, as DNA: TGCAGTGCCCCAACCGGGACCTATACAGAGACCCAGTACTTC. It specifies CSAPTGTYTETQYF.